These 5 T cell receptor beta chains were all obtained from the same sample, sequenced in a study of cytomegalovirus exposure and HLA in healthy donors. Primers for the PCR totalled 60 Vbeta and 13 Jbeta. Here immunoSEQ multiplex PCR was the method, and the copy in TCRdb shows in-frame clones only, minus some. The table includes about 110,000 clones, about four fifths detected once. The sequencing input was PBMCs. The receptor set was obtained from a young man in good health and CMV-seropositive.

The V call is TRBV5-6, the J call TRBJ1-5; no definite D call. The V and J ends lost 4 bases and 6 bases respectively, with 11 bases between them. Germline CDR1 is SGHDT and CDR2 is YYEEEE. This CDR3 is built from 13 residues. The CDR3 DNA reads as TGTGCCAGCAGCCGGAAGACACTTCAGCCCCAGCATTTT. Its protein product is CASSRKTLQPQHF.

To note about this clone: Other nucleotide sequences in the sample specify the same CDR3. The rearrangement links TRBV2 to TRBJ2-3; the match to TRBD1 covers 9 bases. This CDR3 is 15 amino acids long. Unmatched junction bases numbered 5, after V lost 6 bases and J lost 1 base. CDR1 and CDR2 from the germline V gene are SNHLY and FYNNEI. The DNA for the CDR3 is TGTGCCAGCAGCCCCCGGACAGGGGGCACAGATACGCAGTATTTT. Protein sequence: CASSPRTGGTDTQYF.

Only one count was recorded for this clone. The chain has TRBV4-1 and TRBJ2-5, with D hard to call. Trimming stripped 3 bases from V and 0 bases from J, with 11 bases between. The germline gives CDR1 MGHRA, CDR2 YSYEKL. CDR3 length: 15 residues. The CDR3 here is CASSHPDGYQETQYF. The CDR3 DNA follows: TGCGCCAGCAGCCATCCCGACGGGTACCAAGAGACCCAGTACTTC.

This clone was seen more than once but under ten times. The genes are TRBV6-1 and TRBJ2-7; 9 bases are shared with TRBD1. CDR1 and CDR2 (germline): MNHNS, SASEGT. The V gene end was trimmed by 5 bases and the J gene end by 12 bases; junction bases not matched to a gene: 8. The CDR3 covers 12 residues. The DNA of the CDR3 is TGTGCCAGCAGTCCGGGACAGGGTACGAGGTACTTC. Translating gives CASSPGQGTRYF.

The J gene is TRBJ2-7, the V gene TRBV18; the D gene is possibly TRBD1 (5 bases). V lost 3 bases and J lost 5, with 11 bases in between. This CDR3 contains 13 residues. The V gene's germline CDR1 is KGHSH and CDR2 LQKENI. The CDR3 is CASSPQVGHEQYV. CDR3 DNA: TGTGCCAGCTCACCTCAAGTGGGGCACGAGCAGTACGTC.